Below, 27 T cell receptor beta chains from the same sample are listed, as sequenced in a study of shared clonotypes between healthy human individuals. Assay used: immunoSEQ multiplex PCR; TCRdb lists only in-frame clones, some missing. The repertoire has roughly 2.5 million clones, around 90% of them found once; the top ten carry roughly 0.14%. The sample consisted of naive CD4+ T cells sorted from blood. Described subset: CD45RA+ positively selected. The source of these receptors is a man in his late teens or twenties in good health.

The V call is TRBV6-5, the J call TRBJ2-5; TRBD2 matches at 11 bases. V was clipped by 5 bases and J by 13 bases; unmatched bases: 12. The CDR3 extends over 14 amino acids. Germline lookup yields CDR1 MNHEY and CDR2 SVGAGI. As DNA, the CDR3 is TGTGCCAGCAGTCTGGGACTAGCGGACCTGGCCAGGTACTTC. Its protein is CASSLGLADLARYF.

V is TRBV5-4 and J is TRBJ1-2; possibly TRBD1 for D (5 bases). The CDR3 totals 13 residues. Germline CDR1 and CDR2: SGHNT and YYREEE (reference sequence). Trimming pared 3 bases from V and 6 bases from J, leaving 12 bases between. The CDR3 loop reads CASSWAGSHGYTF. As DNA, the CDR3 is TGTGCCAGCAGCTGGGCAGGGTCCCATGGCTACACCTTC.

A note on this clone: The same CDR3 can be traced to other DNA sequences in this sample. V and J are TRBV5-4 and TRBJ1-3; no reliable D call. Trimming took off 0 bases at V and 0 bases at J, with 7 bases between the two ends. There are 15 residues in the CDR3. In germline, CDR1 is SGHNT, CDR2 YYREEE (reference sequence). CDR3: CASSLGRSSGNTIYF. Here the CDR3 DNA reads TGTGCCAGCAGCTTGGGGAGGAGCTCTGGAAACACCATATATTTT.

This sequence joins TRBV5-1 and TRBJ1-3; TRBD1 matches at 7 bases. V gave up 3 bases and J gave up 9 bases; unmatched junction bases: 6. CDR1 is SGHRS and CDR2 is YFSETQ in the germline V gene. The CDR3 is made up of 13 amino acids. For the CDR3, the DNA is TGCGCCAGCAGCTCAGACAGGGCACGCACCATATATTTT. Protein: CASSSDRARTIYF.

Comment on this clone: Other DNA sequences in the sample encode the same CDR3. The chain carries TRBV18 and TRBJ2-7, with 10 nucleotides matching TRBD1. The CDR3 totals 14 residues. V dropped 6 bases and J dropped 2; count of bases not matched to a gene: 4. Looked up from germline, CDR1 is KGHSH and CDR2 is LQKENI. CDR3 sequence (DNA): TGTGCCAGCTCCCCCGGACAGGGGGCCTACGAGCAGTACTTC. This codes for CASSPGQGAYEQYF.

V usage is TRBV18 and J usage is TRBJ2-1, with TRBD2 matching over 11 bases. Looked up from germline, CDR1 is KGHSH and CDR2 is LQKENI. CDR3 size: 15 residues. Trimming took 4 bases from V and 6 from J; bases not matched to a gene: 5. The CDR3 sequence is CASSQLAGEFNEQFF. As DNA, the CDR3 is TGTGCCAGCTCACAACTAGCGGGGGAATTCAATGAGCAGTTCTTC.

V is TRBV11-1 and J is TRBJ1-5, with D maybe TRBD1 (5 bases). This CDR3 has 13 amino acids. Trimming removed 5 bases from V and 4 bases from J, with 9 bases in between. From germline, CDR1 is SGHAT and CDR2 FQDESV (reference sequence). CDR3 amino acids: CASSLDSNQPQHF. CDR3 nucleotides: TGTGCCAGCAGCCTCGACAGTAATCAGCCCCAGCATTTT.

In its sample, this clone was seen a few times. The genes are TRBV28 and TRBJ1-5, with D possibly being TRBD1 (6 bases). Trimming took off 6 bases at V and 5 bases at J, with 17 bases between the two ends. Germline V gene lookup returns CDR1 MDHEN and CDR2 SYDVKM. The length of the CDR3 is 15 residues. Here the CDR3 DNA reads TGTGCCAGCAGCCGACAACAGGGAGGGCATCAGCCCCAGCATTTT. Amino acids: CASSRQQGGHQPQHF.

In this sample, this clone turned up once. The V gene is TRBV7-8, the J gene TRBJ1-6; D may be TRBD1 (5 bases). Germline values: CDR1 SGHVS, CDR2 FQNEAQ. There are 16 residues in the CDR3. The V end lost 5 bases, the J end lost 6 bases, and 17 bases lay between the germline ends. CDR3 residues: CASSPTRGGGNSPLHF. CDR3 nucleotide sequence: TGTGCCAGCAGCCCCACAAGGGGTGGCGGTAATTCACCCCTCCACTTT. Full variable domain (outside the CDR3, taken from reference TRBV7-8 and TRBJ1-6): GAGVSQSPRYKVAKRGQDVALRCDPISGHVSLFWYQQALGQGPEFLTYFQNEAQLDKSGLPSDRFFAERPEGSVSTLKIQRTQQEDSAVYLCASSPTRGGGNSPLHFGNGTRLTVT.

The rearrangement joins TRBV7-3 to TRBJ2-4; 7 positions agree with TRBD1. The germline CDR1 and CDR2 sequences are SGHTA and FQGTGA. This CDR3 region has 17 residues. The J segment lost 11 bases and the V segment lost 5 bases, leaving 21 bases of the junction unmatched. The CDR3 spells CASSPYHRDSGAGFQYF. CDR3 sequence (DNA): TGTGCCAGCAGCCCGTATCACCGGGACAGTGGGGCAGGGTTTCAGTACTTC.

The V and J genes are TRBV29-1 and TRBJ2-5, with 7 bases identical to TRBD2. The J call may be mistaken, given a closer DNA end match to TRBJ2-7. CDR3 length equals 14 residues. Germline lookup yields CDR1 SQVTM and CDR2 ANQGSEA. CDR3 loop: CSVLPGTNSYEQYF. Written as DNA, the CDR3 is TGCAGCGTCCTCCCGGGGACTAATTCCTACGAGCAGTACTTC.

In this sample, this clone turned up once. V and J are TRBV7-9 and TRBJ2-7; weak D call: TRBD2 (6 bases). Germline CDR1 reads SEHNR; CDR2 reads FQNEAQ (reference sequence). Trimming removed 2 bases from V and 7 bases from J, with 15 bases in between. The CDR3 has 14 residues. CDR3 coding DNA: TGTGCCAGCAGCTTAAGTGTCGAGGGAGGAGAGCAGTACTTC. The encoded protein is CASSLSVEGGEQYF.

The V call is TRBV2, the J call TRBJ2-4; weak D call: TRBD2 (5 bases). The CDR3 is 13 amino acids. Trimming removed 3 bases from V and 15 bases from J, with 18 bases in between. Germline V CDR1 and CDR2: SNHLY, FYNNEI. The CDR3 is CASSEELGFIPYF. In DNA form, the CDR3 reads TGTGCCAGCAGTGAGGAACTAGGATTTATCCCGTACTTC. The full variable domain, rest sourced from reference TRBV2 and TRBJ2-4, is EPEVTQTPSHQVTQMGQEVILRCVPISNHLYFYWYRQILGQKVEFLVSFYNNEISEKSEIFDDQFSVERPDGSNFTLKIRSTKLEDSAMYFCASSEELGFIPYFGAGTRLSVL.

This chain joins TRBV23-1 and TRBJ1-5; the D is unclear. TRBV23-1 falls under the ORF class, with uncertain function. The V end lost 8 bases, the J end lost 0 bases, and 17 bases lay between the germline ends. The CDR3 is 16 residues long. The chain's CDR3 is CASLFPRQYSNQPQHF. The CDR3 DNA reads TGCGCCAGCCTTTTTCCCAGGCAGTATAGCAATCAGCCCCAGCATTTT.

V and J are TRBV6-5 and TRBJ2-7; D is unresolved. This CDR3 has 15 residues. Germline CDR1 is MNHEY and CDR2 is SVGAGI. V lost 2 bases, J lost 2 bases, and 13 bases lay in between. The CDR3 DNA sequence: TGTGCCAGCAGTTACCGGCCAGAATTAACCTACGAGCAGTACTTC. Translated: CASSYRPELTYEQYF.

The chain joins TRBV6-1 to TRBJ2-3; 10 bases are shared with TRBD2. From germline, CDR1 is MNHNS and CDR2 SASEGT. CDR3 size: 14 residues. With 6 bases clipped from V and 4 bases from J, the junction kept 4 bases outside the gene matches. CDR3 in DNA: TGTGCCAGCAGAACTAGCGGGAAGGCAGATACGCAGTATTTT. It is translated as CASRTSGKADTQYF.

Concerning this clone itself: Distinct nucleotide sequences in the sample also encode this CDR3. V usage is TRBV5-1 and J usage is TRBJ1-2, with 7 bases lining up with TRBD1. J gave up 5 bases and V 2 bases, and 3 bases lay outside the gene matches. CDR3 size: 13 residues. Germline V gene data show CDR1 as SGHRS and CDR2 as YFSETQ. CDR3 DNA: TGCGCCAGCAGCTTAGGGACAGTGTATGGCTACACCTTC. Its protein is CASSLGTVYGYTF.

In the case of this clone: The same CDR3 arises from other DNA sequences in this sample as well. The J gene is TRBJ1-1, the V gene TRBV7-9; no definite D call. Germline V gene data show CDR1 as SEHNR and CDR2 as FQNEAQ (reference sequence). Trimming shortened V by 3 bases and J by 4 bases, and 3 bases separated the two germline ends. The CDR3 has 11 residues. CDR3: CASSLVTEAFF. The DNA of the CDR3 is TGTGCCAGCAGCTTGGTCACTGAAGCTTTCTTT.

The rearrangement joins TRBV6-5 to TRBJ2-4; 8 nucleotides line up with TRBD1. CDR3 length: 16 amino acids. V trimming: 4 bases; J trimming: 0 bases; junction bases outside the gene matches: 5. Germline-derived CDR1 and CDR2 are MNHEY and SVGAGI. The CDR3 loop is CASSSGQGEAKNIQYF. CDR3 sequence (DNA): TGTGCCAGCAGTTCAGGACAGGGCGAAGCCAAAAACATTCAGTACTTC.

V is TRBV23-1 and J is TRBJ2-1, with D hard to call. TRBV23-1 is an open reading frame whose function is uncertain. The CDR3 has 16 residues. The V and J ends lost 5 bases and 0 bases respectively, with 14 bases between them. CDR3 DNA sequence: TGCGCCAGCAGTGTTTACAGTCTCAGCTCCTACAATGAGCAGTTCTTC. It specifies CASSVYSLSSYNEQFF.

This rearrangement joins TRBV28 to TRBJ1-2; no firm D call. This CDR3 comprises 12 residues. Germline V gene data show CDR1 as MDHEN and CDR2 as SYDVKM. The ends were cut back, 8 bases at V and 4 bases at J, with 11 bases in the middle. This CDR3 reads CASGIAGYGYTF. The CDR3 region has the DNA TGTGCCAGCGGTATAGCTGGCTATGGCTACACCTTC.

The sample holds one count of this clone. This chain connects TRBV19 to TRBJ2-3; D tentatively fits TRBD1 or TRBD2 (5 bases each). This CDR3 contains 14 residues. Germline V gene sequence: CDR1 LNHDA, CDR2 SQIVND (reference sequence). The V gene lost 3 bases and the J gene lost 4 bases, with 11 bases spanning the gap. CDR3 residues: CASSILMGPDTQYF. CDR3 nucleotides: TGTGCCAGTAGTATCCTAATGGGACCAGATACGCAGTATTTT. Full variable domain (rest looked up from reference TRBV19 and TRBJ2-3): DGGITQSPKYLFRKEGQNVTLSCEQNLNHDAMYWYRQDPGQGLRLIYYSQIVNDFQKGDIAEGYSVSREKKESFPLTVTSAQKNPTAFYLCASSILMGPDTQYFGPGTRLTVL.

V gene TRBV6-6 combines with J gene TRBJ2-1; D possibly corresponds to TRBD1 (6 bases). The CDR3 loop spans 15 amino acids. V lost 2 bases, J lost 10 bases, and 18 bases lay in between. Germline V CDR1 and CDR2: MNHNY, SVGAGI (reference sequence). CDR3 sequence reads: CASSYPQGSLSEQFF. The CDR3 DNA is TGTGCCAGCAGTTACCCGCAGGGGTCCTTGTCGGAGCAGTTCTTC.

The CDR3 coding sequence is TGCGCCAGCAGCGCAAACCTAGCGGGATCCTACGAGCAGTACTTC. Translating gives CASSANLAGSYEQYF. This chain connects TRBV4-1 to TRBJ2-7; 9 bases align to TRBD2. This CDR3 is 15 amino acids long. The J segment lost 1 base and the V segment lost 5 bases, leaving 6 bases of the junction unmatched. The V gene's germline CDR1 is MGHRA and CDR2 YSYEKL.

The V call is TRBV9, the J call TRBJ2-1; D might be TRBD1 (5 bases). Trimming left V 0 bases short and J 4 bases short, with 11 bases between. The V gene's germline CDR1 is SGDLS and CDR2 YYNGEE. The CDR3 has 15 residues. The CDR3 DNA sequence: TGTGCCAGCAGCGTAGAGGGGATTCTATACAATGAGCAGTTCTTC. Its protein product is CASSVEGILYNEQFF.

V and J are TRBV19 and TRBJ2-3; D not certain. Trimming shortened V by 1 base and J by 11 bases, and 16 bases separated the two germline ends. The CDR3 runs 14 residues. Germline lookup yields CDR1 LNHDA and CDR2 SQIVND (reference sequence). CDR3 residues: CASSIASREGGQYF. The CDR3 bases are TGTGCCAGTAGTATAGCCAGTCGCGAAGGTGGGCAGTATTTT. The full variable domain, with the rest looked up from reference TRBV19 and TRBJ2-3, is DGGITQSPKYLFRKEGQNVTLSCEQNLNHDAMYWYRQDPGQGLRLIYYSQIVNDFQKGDIAEGYSVSREKKESFPLTVTSAQKNPTAFYLCASSIASREGGQYFGPGTRLTVL.

The chain links TRBV6-6 to TRBJ1-2; 7 positions agree with TRBD1. The CDR3 consists of 15 residues. Germline lookup yields CDR1 MNHNY and CDR2 SVGAGI (reference sequence). V lost 6 bases and J lost 0; bases outside the gene matches: 7. The CDR3 nucleotides read TGTGCCAGCAGATCCAACAGGGGAGCTAACTATGGCTACACCTTC. Its protein is CASRSNRGANYGYTF.